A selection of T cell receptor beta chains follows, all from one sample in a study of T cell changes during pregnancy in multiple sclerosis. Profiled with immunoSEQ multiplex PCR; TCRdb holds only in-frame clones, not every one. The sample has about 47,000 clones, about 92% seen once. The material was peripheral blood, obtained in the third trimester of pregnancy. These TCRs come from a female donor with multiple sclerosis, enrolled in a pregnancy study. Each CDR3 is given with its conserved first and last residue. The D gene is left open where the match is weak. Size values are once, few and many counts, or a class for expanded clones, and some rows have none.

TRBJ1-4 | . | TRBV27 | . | TGTGCCAGCAGAGACAGACAGGCCGCAACTAATGAAAAACTGTTTTTT | CASRDRQAATNEKLFF
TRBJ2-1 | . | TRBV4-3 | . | TGCGCCAGCAGCCAAGGACTGAACGGGGATGAGCAGTTCTTC | CASSQGLNGDEQFF
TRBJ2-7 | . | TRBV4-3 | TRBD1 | TGCGCCAGCAGCCAAGATCCCCGGACAGGGTTCTACGAGCAGTACTTC | CASSQDPRTGFYEQYF
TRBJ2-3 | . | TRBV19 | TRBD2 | TGTGCCAGTAGTTTTACTAGCGCCTTCACAGATACGCAGTATTTT | CASSFTSAFTDTQYF
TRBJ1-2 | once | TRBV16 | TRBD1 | TGTGCCAGCAGCCAACCAGGGGGCCTGGATGGCTACACCTTC | CASSQPGGLDGYTF
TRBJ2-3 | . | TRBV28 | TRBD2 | TGTGCCAGTGGGACTAGCGGGACGAGATATACGCAGTATTTT | CASGTSGTRYTQYF
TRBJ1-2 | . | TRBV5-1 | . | TGCGCCAGCAGCTTGGCATCCAGGGCGGAACTGGCGTTCAATGGCTACACCTTC | CASSLASRAELAFNGYTF
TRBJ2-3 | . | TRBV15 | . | TGTGCCACCAGCAGGGGGACTAGCACAGATACGCAGTATTTT | CATSRGTSTDTQYF
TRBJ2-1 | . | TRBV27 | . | TGTGCCAGCAGTTTAGCTGCAGGGTCCCTTGTCTACAATGAGCAGTTCTTC | CASSLAAGSLVYNEQFF
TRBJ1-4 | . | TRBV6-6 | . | TGTGCCAGCAGTTACGGGGCCGAGATGAGAGATGAAAAACTGTTTTTT | CASSYGAEMRDEKLFF